The clone carrying this T cell receptor beta chain was detected many times. Its matching antigen is unknown. The data are from a study of T-cell memory formation after mild COVID-19. Trimming took 6 bases from V and 5 from J, leaving 8 bases between them. Per germline, CDR1 SEHNR and CDR2 FQNEAQ (reference sequence). The CDR3 loop spans 11 amino acids. 5'RACE, which relied on constant-segment primers, yielded TCR alpha and TCR beta cDNA libraries carrying sample barcodes and UMIs. A single record per CDR3 protein comes from TCRdb applying MiXCR to the 5' RACE reads. Of 75,000 to 95,000 distinct CDR3 sequences listed, around 15% are singletons. Study-wide findings and caveats: The study found contracting CD4+ clones mainly in CM and EM and contracting CD8+ clones in EMRA. CD4/CD8 balance held among clones contracting day 15 to 85, and later expanders leaned CD4+. Still unconfirmed is whether the second-wave clones peaking on day 37 recognized SARS-CoV-2.

The sequenced material came from PBMCs or a T cell subset sorted from them (not recorded which). The chain recombines TRBV7-9 with TRBJ2-7, with unresolved D. This TCR was sampled from a man between 18 and 35 years old who had mild COVID-19 (a few samples of this study predate the infection). Cell type and time point are not known. CDR3 amino acids: CASSLIHEQYF. For the CDR3, the DNA is TGTGCCAGCAGTCTGATCCACGAGCAGTACTTC.